Below, 18 T cell receptor beta chains from the same sample are listed, as sequenced in a study of blood T cells in healthy people across ages. A J-beta primer mix and a sample-barcoded 5' primer were used in a second PCR of about 6 to 12 cycles. TCRdb analysed the 5' RACE reads with MiXCR anew, one entry per CDR3 protein. The data show 730,000 or so distinct CDR3 sequences, roughly 47% seen once. Sequencing used blood. These receptors originate from a woman aged 60 to 75 in good health.

This sequence joins TRBV20-1 and TRBJ1-5; weak D call: TRBD1 (5 bases). The CDR3 runs to 13 residues. With 6 bases removed from V and 4 bases from J, the gap between germline ends came to 13 bases. Germline-derived CDR1 and CDR2 are DFQATT and SNEGSKA (reference sequence). CDR3 in DNA: TGCAGTGCCAGGGAGTTGAAGAATCAGCCCCAGCATTTT. It yields the protein CSARELKNQPQHF.

V and J are TRBV28 and TRBJ1-6; 9 bases are shared with TRBD1. J was trimmed by 14 bases and V by 6 bases; bases with no gene match: 14. The V gene's germline CDR1 is MDHEN and CDR2 SYDVKM. The CDR3 consists of 15 residues. Here the CDR3 reads CASSTTLGTGQALHF. CDR3 sequence (DNA): TGTGCCAGCAGCACCACCCTGGGGACAGGGCAGGCCCTCCACTTT. Variable domain in full (rest from reference TRBV28 and TRBJ1-6): DVKVTQSSRYLVKRTGEKVFLECVQDMDHENMFWYRQDPGLGLRLIYFSYDVKMKEKGDIPEGYSVSREKKERFSLILESASTNQTSMYLCASSTTLGTGQALHFGNGTRLTVT.

This clonotype was seen at least ten times. This chain joins TRBV29-1 and TRBJ2-1; 8 bases match TRBD2. V shed 4 bases and J 2 bases; nucleotides not matched to a gene: 4. Germline V lookup: CDR1 SQVTM, CDR2 ANQGSEA. This CDR3 spans 14 amino acids. The CDR3 region is CSVVVLAAYNEQFF. CDR3 nucleotide sequence: TGCAGCGTTGTGGTACTAGCGGCCTACAATGAGCAGTTCTTC.

The gene calls are TRBV6-2 or TRBV6-3 and TRBJ2-1; 9 bases match TRBD1. The DNA matches TRBJ2-7 better at its end, which makes the J call doubtful. Per germline, CDR1 MNHEY and CDR2 SVGEGT. The CDR3 runs 15 residues. This CDR3 reads CASSFGQGTYNEQYF. The CDR3 DNA reads as TGTGCCAGCAGTTTTGGACAGGGGACCTACAATGAGCAGTACTTC.

The genes are TRBV4-3 and TRBJ2-5; 8 bases map to TRBD1. The J call is in doubt because the DNA end fits TRBJ2-7 better. Germline V gene data show CDR1 as LGHNA and CDR2 as YSLEER. This CDR3 is built from 15 residues. The DNA for the CDR3 is TGCGCCAGCAGCCTCGCCGCAGGGGGCTTTGACGAGCAGTACTTC. Residues: CASSLAAGGFDEQYF.

The gene calls are TRBV9 and TRBJ2-5, with D maybe TRBD2 (5 bases). V lost 3 bases and J lost 4, with 16 bases in between. The CDR3 covers 15 residues. CDR1 and CDR2 from the germline V gene are SGDLS and YYNGEE. For the CDR3, the DNA is TGTGCCAGCAGCGAACTAGGGATAGGTCGAGAGACCCAGTACTTC. Translating gives CASSELGIGRETQYF. Looking up the rest from reference TRBV9 and TRBJ2-5 gives the full variable domain: DSGVTQTPKHLITATGQRVTLRCSPRSGDLSVYWYQQSLDQGLQFLIQYYNGEERAKGNILERFSAQQFPDLHSELNLSSLELGDSALYFCASSELGIGRETQYFGPGTRLLVL.

J is TRBJ2-3 and V is TRBV6-2 or TRBV6-3; D is perhaps TRBD2 (5 bases). From germline, CDR1 is MNHEY and CDR2 SVGEGT. This CDR3 is 18 amino acids long. V was cut by 4 bases and J by 3 bases, with 23 bases left in between. As DNA, the CDR3 is TGTGCCAGCAGTTTTACACCCGAGAAGGCTCGCGGGACAGATACGCAGTATTTT. This sequence encodes CASSFTPEKARGTDTQYF.

This clonotype has a handful of counts. The V call is TRBV6-2 or TRBV6-3, the J call TRBJ2-5, with D perhaps TRBD2 (5 bases). V lost 6 bases to trimming and J lost 3 bases, with 11 bases between them. Per germline, CDR1 MNHEY and CDR2 SVGEGT. This CDR3 is 13 amino acids long. The CDR3: CASRPTGEETQYF. CDR3 DNA sequence: TGTGCCAGCAGGCCTACCGGGGAAGAGACCCAGTACTTC.

The V gene is TRBV20-1, the J gene TRBJ2-1; D may correspond to TRBD1 or TRBD2 (5 bases each). V was shortened by 6 bases and J by 5 bases, with 14 bases between the two germline ends. The germline V gene encodes CDR1 DFQATT and CDR2 SNEGSKA (reference sequence). The CDR3 has 13 residues. The CDR3 nucleotides read TGCAGTGCGAGGGACGGTGCCCACAATGAGCAGTTCTTC. It specifies CSARDGAHNEQFF.

This clonotype was counted between two and nine times. The V and J genes are TRBV6-1 and TRBJ2-7; D is undetermined. The V and J ends lost 1 base and 4 bases respectively, with 5 bases between them. Germline CDR1 reads MNHNS; CDR2 reads SASEGT. The CDR3 has 12 amino acids. CDR3 protein: CASSEVGYEQYF. CDR3 in DNA: TGTGCCAGCAGTGAAGTGGGGTACGAGCAGTACTTC.

The chain is built from TRBV20-1 and TRBJ1-2, with D unclear. Between the trimmed V and J ends, which lost 3 bases and 6 bases, there was a span of 11 bases. This CDR3 has 12 residues. Germline CDR1 and CDR2: DFQATT and SNEGSKA (reference sequence). The CDR3 region has the DNA TGCAGTGCTAGCCCGGGAGGGAATGGCTACACCTTC. The encoded protein is CSASPGGNGYTF.

This clonotype was seen ten or more times. The chain joins TRBV5-1 to TRBJ2-1; 9 bases match TRBD1. Germline V lookup: CDR1 SGHRS, CDR2 YFSETQ. V was clipped by 3 bases and J by 5 bases; unmatched bases: 12. CDR3 size: 17 residues. Written as DNA, the CDR3 is TGCGCCAGCAGCTCGGATAGGACAGGGGATAACGACAATGAGCAGTTCTTC. Translation: CASSSDRTGDNDNEQFF.

The chain employs TRBV27 and TRBJ2-1; D may be TRBD2 (6 bases). Germline values: CDR1 MNHEY, CDR2 SMNVEV (reference sequence). V lost 3 bases and J lost 4, with 13 bases in between. This CDR3 contains 15 residues. The chain's CDR3 is CASSFAGHRYNEQFF. The CDR3 region has the DNA TGTGCCAGCAGTTTTGCGGGGCATAGGTACAATGAGCAGTTCTTC.

This clonotype was counted a few times. The chain is built from TRBV6-5 and TRBJ2-2; possible D gene TRBD1, 6 bases. The V and J ends lost 6 bases and 2 bases respectively, with 13 bases between them. Germline lookup yields CDR1 MNHEY and CDR2 SVGAGI. The CDR3 sequence is 15 residues long. The CDR3 protein is CASRRGQTNTGELFF. DNA of the CDR3: TGTGCCAGCAGACGAGGACAGACCAACACCGGGGAGCTGTTTTTT.

The chain combines TRBV5-1 with TRBJ2-1; TRBD2 agrees at 14 bases. V dropped 5 bases and J dropped 10; count of bases not matched to a gene: 5. Looked up from germline, CDR1 is SGHRS and CDR2 is YFSETQ. The CDR3 has 14 amino acids. CDR3 residues: CASRTSGGAGEQFF. CDR3 DNA: TGCGCCAGCAGGACTAGCGGGGGGGCAGGGGAGCAGTTCTTC.

The chain uses TRBV29-1 and TRBJ1-1; 7 bases are a match to TRBD1. With V trimmed by 2 bases and J by 1 base, 4 bases remained unmatched. Looked up from germline, CDR1 is SQVTM and CDR2 is ANQGSEA. The CDR3 runs 14 residues. Here the CDR3 reads CSVEPGTENTEAFF. As DNA, the CDR3 is TGCAGCGTTGAACCCGGGACAGAGAACACTGAAGCTTTCTTT.

This clonotype occurred a few times. The genes are TRBV27 and TRBJ1-2; 7 bases fit TRBD1. The CDR3 consists of 14 residues. Per the germline V gene, CDR1 is MNHEY and CDR2 is SMNVEV (reference sequence). J was trimmed by 4 bases and V by 2 bases; bases with no gene match: 4. DNA for the CDR3: TGTGCCAGCAGTTTACTGGACAGGCCCTATGGCTACACCTTC. Its translation: CASSLLDRPYGYTF.

V gene TRBV20-1 combines with J gene TRBJ2-6; tentative D call: TRBD1 (6 bases). CDR3 length: 15 amino acids. Trimming took 6 bases from V and 4 from J, leaving 16 bases between them. Germline CDR1 DFQATT, CDR2 SNEGSKA (reference sequence). This chain's CDR3 is CSAIRGVPGANVLTF. The CDR3 coding sequence is TGCAGTGCCATCAGGGGTGTACCCGGGGCCAACGTCCTGACTTTC.